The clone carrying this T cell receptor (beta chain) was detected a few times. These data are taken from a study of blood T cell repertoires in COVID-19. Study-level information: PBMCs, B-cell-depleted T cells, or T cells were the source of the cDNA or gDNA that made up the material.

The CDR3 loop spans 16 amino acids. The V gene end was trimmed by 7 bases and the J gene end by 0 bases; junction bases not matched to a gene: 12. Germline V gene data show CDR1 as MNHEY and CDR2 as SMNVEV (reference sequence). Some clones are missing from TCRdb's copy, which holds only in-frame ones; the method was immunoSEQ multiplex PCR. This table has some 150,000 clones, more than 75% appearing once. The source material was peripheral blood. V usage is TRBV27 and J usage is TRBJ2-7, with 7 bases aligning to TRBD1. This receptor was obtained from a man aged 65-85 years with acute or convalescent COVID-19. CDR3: CASKPNSGTDSYEQYF. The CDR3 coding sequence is TGTGCCAGCAAACCGAATTCCGGGACAGACTCCTACGAGCAGTACTTC.